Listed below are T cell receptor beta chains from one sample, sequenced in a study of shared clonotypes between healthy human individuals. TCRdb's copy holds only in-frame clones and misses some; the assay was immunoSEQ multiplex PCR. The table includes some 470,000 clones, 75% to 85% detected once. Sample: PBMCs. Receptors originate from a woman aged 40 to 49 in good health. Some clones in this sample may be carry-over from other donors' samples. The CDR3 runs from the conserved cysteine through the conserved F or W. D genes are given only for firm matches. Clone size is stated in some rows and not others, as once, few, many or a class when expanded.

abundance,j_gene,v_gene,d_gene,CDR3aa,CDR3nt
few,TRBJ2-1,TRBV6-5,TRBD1,CASSSGQGAWHEQFF,TGTGCCAGCAGTTCTGGACAGGGGGCTTGGCATGAGCAGTTCTTC
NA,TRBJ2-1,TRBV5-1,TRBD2,CASRQLATSSYNEQFF,TGCGCCAGCAGGCAACTAGCGACGAGCTCCTACAATGAGCAGTTCTTC
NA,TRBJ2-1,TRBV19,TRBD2,CASNRGLAYEQFF,TGTGCCAGTAATCGGGGACTAGCCTACGAGCAGTTCTTC
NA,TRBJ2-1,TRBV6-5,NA,CASRETGAGYEQFF,TGTGCCAGCAGGGAGACTGGCGCTGGGTATGAGCAGTTCTTC
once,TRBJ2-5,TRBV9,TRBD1,CASSVQGEETQYF,TGTGCCAGCAGCGTACAGGGGGAAGAGACCCAGTACTTC
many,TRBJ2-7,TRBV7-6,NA,CASSLSSRAVSYEQYF,TGTGCCAGCAGCTTAAGCTCCCGGGCGGTCTCCTACGAGCAGTACTTC
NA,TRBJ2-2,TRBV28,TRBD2,CASVSGLAGGGNTGELFF,TGTGCCAGCGTGTCGGGACTAGCGGGAGGCGGGAACACCGGGGAGCTGTTTTTT
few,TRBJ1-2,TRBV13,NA,CASSLGTGNYGYTF,TGTGCCAGCAGCTTAGGGACAGGCAACTATGGCTACACCTTC
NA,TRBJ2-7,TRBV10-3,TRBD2,CAIGAGGSYEQYF,TGTGCCATCGGTGCGGGAGGTTCCTACGAGCAGTACTTC
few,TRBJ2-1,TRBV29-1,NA,CSVDRQAGEQFF,TGCAGCGTCGATAGACAGGCGGGTGAGCAGTTCTTC
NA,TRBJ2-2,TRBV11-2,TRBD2,CASSLALAANTGELFF,TGTGCCAGCAGCTTAGCCCTAGCGGCGAACACCGGGGAGCTGTTTTTT
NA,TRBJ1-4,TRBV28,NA,CASSLIAGSGEKLFF,TGTGCCAGCAGTTTAATCGCGGGGAGCGGTGAAAAACTGTTTTTT
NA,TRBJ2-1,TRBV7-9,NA,CASSSYSLGYVYNEQFF,TGTGCCAGCAGCTCTTATAGTCTCGGTTACGTCTACAATGAGCAGTTCTTC
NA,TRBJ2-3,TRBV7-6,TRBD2,CASSLRESPDTQYF,TGTGCCAGCAGCTTGCGGGAGTCCCCAGATACGCAGTATTTT
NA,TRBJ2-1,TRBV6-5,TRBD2,CASSTLVGLSGEQFF,TGTGCCAGCTCGACGCTGGTGGGACTAAGTGGTGAGCAGTTCTTC
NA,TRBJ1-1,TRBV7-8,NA,CASSLRQGLEAFF,TGTGCCAGCAGCCTCCGTCAGGGCCTTGAAGCTTTCTTT
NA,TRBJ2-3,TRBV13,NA,CASSLFAGTDTQYF,TGTGCCAGCAGCTTATTCGCTGGAACAGATACGCAGTATTTT
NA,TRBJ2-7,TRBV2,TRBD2,CASLLGSGKTTYEQYF,TGTGCCAGCCTCTTGGGTAGCGGGAAGACTACCTACGAGCAGTACTTC
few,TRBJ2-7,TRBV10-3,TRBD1,CAISGDRVLYEQYF,TGTGCCATCAGTGGTGACAGGGTTCTCTACGAGCAGTACTTC
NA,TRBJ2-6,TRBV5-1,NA,CASSRSRDVYGANVLTF,TGCGCCAGCAGCCGGTCCCGGGACGTGTATGGGGCCAACGTCCTGACTTTC